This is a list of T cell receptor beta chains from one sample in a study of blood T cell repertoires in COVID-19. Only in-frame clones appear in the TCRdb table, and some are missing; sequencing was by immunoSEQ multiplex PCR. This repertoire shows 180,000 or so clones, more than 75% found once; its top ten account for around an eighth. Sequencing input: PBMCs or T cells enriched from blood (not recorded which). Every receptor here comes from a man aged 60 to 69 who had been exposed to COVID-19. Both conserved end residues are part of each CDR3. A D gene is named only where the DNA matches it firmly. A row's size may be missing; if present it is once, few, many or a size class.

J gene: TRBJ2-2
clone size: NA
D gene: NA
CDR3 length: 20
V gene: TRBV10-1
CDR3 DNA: TGCGCCAGCAGTGTATGTGGTCAGTTGCCGGGACACCCGAACACCGGGGAGCTGTTTTTT
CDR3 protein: CASSVCGQLPGHPNTGELFF

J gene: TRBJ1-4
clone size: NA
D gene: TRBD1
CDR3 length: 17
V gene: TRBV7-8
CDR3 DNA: TGTGCCAGCAGGCAGTCGCAGGGGGGACAGTCAGCTGAAAAACTGTTTTTT
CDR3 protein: CASRQSQGGQSAEKLFF

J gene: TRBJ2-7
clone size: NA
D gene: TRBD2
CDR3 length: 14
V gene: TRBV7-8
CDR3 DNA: TGTGCCAGCAGCGGGCGGGAGGGGGCCTACGAGCAGTACTTC
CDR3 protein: CASSGREGAYEQYF

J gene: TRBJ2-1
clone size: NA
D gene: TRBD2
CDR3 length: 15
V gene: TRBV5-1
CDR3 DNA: TGCGCCAGCAGCCTGCTAGCGGGAGGTATCCATGAGCAGTTCTTC
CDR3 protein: CASSLLAGGIHEQFF

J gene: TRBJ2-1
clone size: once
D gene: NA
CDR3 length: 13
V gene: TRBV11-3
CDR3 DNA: TGTGCCAGCAGCTGGGAGAGCAGCAATGAGCAGTTCTTC
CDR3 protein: CASSWESSNEQFF

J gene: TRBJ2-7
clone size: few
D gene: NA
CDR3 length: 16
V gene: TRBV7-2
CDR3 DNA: TGTGCCAGCAGCTTAACCCCAGGGCAGGGTAGCAACGAGCAGTACTTC
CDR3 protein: CASSLTPGQGSNEQYF

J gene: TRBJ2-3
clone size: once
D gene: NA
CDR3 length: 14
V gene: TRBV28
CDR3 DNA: TGTGCCAGCAGTCTTACAGGGAGCACAGATACGCAGTATTTT
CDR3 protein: CASSLTGSTDTQYF

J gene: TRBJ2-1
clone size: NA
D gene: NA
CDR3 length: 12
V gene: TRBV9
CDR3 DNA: TGTGCCAGCAGCGTTAGCGTTAATGAGCAGTTCTTC
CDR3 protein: CASSVSVNEQFF

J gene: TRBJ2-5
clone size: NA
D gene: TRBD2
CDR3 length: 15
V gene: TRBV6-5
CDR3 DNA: TGTGCCAGCAGCCCCGGGACTAGCGGGGTCGGGACCCAGTACTTC
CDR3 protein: CASSPGTSGVGTQYF

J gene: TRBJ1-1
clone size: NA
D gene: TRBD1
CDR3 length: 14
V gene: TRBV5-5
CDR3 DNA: TGTGCCAGCAGCGTGACAGGGGCGAGCACTGAAGCTTTCTTT
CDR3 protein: CASSVTGASTEAFF

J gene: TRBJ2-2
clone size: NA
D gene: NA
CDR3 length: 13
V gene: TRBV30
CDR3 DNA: TGTGCCTGGTCCCCCACGGACACCGGGGAGCTGTTTTTT
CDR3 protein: CAWSPTDTGELFF

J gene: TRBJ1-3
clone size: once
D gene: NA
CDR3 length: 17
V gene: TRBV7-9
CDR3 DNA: TGTGCCAGCAGCTTCGGTCTTGGGGGGTACTCTGGAAACACCATATATTTT
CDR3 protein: CASSFGLGGYSGNTIYF

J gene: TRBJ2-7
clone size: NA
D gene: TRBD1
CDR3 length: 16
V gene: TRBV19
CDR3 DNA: TGTGCCAGTAGTATACGCGGGACAGGCCATTCCTACGAGCAGTACTTC
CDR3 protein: CASSIRGTGHSYEQYF

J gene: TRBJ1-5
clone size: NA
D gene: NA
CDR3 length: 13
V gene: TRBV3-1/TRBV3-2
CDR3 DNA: TGTGCCAGCAGCCAAGATCCGGAGGGGCTCCAGCATTTT
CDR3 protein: CASSQDPEGLQHF

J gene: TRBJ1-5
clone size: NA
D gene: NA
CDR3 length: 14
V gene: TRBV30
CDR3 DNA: TGTGCCTGGAGTGTACGAGGGGGGGGCCGGCCCCAGCATTTT
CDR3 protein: CAWSVRGGGRPQHF

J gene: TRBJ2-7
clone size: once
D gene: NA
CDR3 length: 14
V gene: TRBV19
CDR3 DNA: TGTGCCAGTAGTATAGGGCAGTTTTCCTACGAGCAGTACTTC
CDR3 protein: CASSIGQFSYEQYF

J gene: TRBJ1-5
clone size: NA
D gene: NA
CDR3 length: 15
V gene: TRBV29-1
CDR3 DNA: TGCAGCGTCGCACACTCAGGGGCCCCGGGACAGCCCCAGCATTTT
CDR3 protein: CSVAHSGAPGQPQHF

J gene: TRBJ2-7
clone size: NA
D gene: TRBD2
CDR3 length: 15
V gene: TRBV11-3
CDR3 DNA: TGTGCCAGCAGACAGACTAGCGGGAGGCCGGGACGGCAGTACTTC
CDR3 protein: CASRQTSGRPGRQYF

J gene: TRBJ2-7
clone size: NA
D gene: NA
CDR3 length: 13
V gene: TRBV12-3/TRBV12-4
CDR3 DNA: TGTGCCAGCAGTTTAGGGAGGCCCTACGAGCAGTACTTC
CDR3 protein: CASSLGRPYEQYF

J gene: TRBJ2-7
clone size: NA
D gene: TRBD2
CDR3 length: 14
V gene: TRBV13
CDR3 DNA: TGTGCCAGCAGCCGGGGACTAGCTGGCTACGAGCAGTACTTC
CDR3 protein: CASSRGLAGYEQYF

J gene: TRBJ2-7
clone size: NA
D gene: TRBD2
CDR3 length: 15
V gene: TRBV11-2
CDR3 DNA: TGTGCCAGCAGCTTAGGTCCGGGGGGGAACTACGAGCAGTACTTC
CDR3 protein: CASSLGPGGNYEQYF

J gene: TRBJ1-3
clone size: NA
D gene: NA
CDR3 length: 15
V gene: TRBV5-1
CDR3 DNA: TGCGCCAGCAGTACCCTCTCAGGTTATGGAAACACCATATATTTT
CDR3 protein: CASSTLSGYGNTIYF

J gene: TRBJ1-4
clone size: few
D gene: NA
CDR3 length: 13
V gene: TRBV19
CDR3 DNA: TGTGCCAGTAGTCCGGGGGGAATTGAAAAACTGTTTTTT
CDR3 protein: CASSPGGIEKLFF

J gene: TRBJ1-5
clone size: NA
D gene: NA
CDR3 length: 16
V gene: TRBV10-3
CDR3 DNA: TGTGCCATCAGTGAGTCCTCAGGGGTACGCAATCAGCCCCAGCATTTT
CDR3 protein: CAISESSGVRNQPQHF

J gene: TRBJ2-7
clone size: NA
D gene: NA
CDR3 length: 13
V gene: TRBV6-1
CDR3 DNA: TGTGCCAGCAGTGAGTCCAGATCCTACGAGCAGTACTTC
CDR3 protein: CASSESRSYEQYF

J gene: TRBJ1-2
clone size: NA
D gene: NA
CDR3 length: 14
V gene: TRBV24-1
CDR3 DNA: TGTGCCACCAGTGACCCAAACTACGGCTATGGCTACACCTTC
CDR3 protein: CATSDPNYGYGYTF

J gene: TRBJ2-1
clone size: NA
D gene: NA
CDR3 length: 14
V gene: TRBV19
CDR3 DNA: TGTGCCAGTAGTCCCGGGGACTGGCTAAATGAGCAGTTCTTC
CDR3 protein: CASSPGDWLNEQFF

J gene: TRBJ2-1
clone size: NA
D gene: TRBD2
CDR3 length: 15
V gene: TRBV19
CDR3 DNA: TGTGCCAGTAGTATTACTAGCGAACAATACAATGAGCAGTTCTTC
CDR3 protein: CASSITSEQYNEQFF

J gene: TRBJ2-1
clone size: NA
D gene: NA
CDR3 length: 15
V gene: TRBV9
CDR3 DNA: TGTGCCAGCAGCGCCAGTTGGGGACTTTACAATGAGCAGTTCTTC
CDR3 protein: CASSASWGLYNEQFF

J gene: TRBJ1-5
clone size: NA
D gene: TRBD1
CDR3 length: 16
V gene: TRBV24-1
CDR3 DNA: TGTGCCACCAGTGCCAGGGGACAGGGAGATCATCAGCCCCAGCATTTT
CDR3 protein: CATSARGQGDHQPQHF

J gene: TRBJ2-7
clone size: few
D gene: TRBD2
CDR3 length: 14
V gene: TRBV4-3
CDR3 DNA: TGCGCCAGCAGCCCACTAGCGGGAAGATACGAGCAGTACTTC
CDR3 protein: CASSPLAGRYEQYF

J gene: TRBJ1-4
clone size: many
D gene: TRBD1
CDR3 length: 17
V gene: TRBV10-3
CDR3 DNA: TGTGCCACCTCGGGACAGGGTGTTTTGGCCGGAAATGAAAAACTGTTTTTT
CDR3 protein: CATSGQGVLAGNEKLFF

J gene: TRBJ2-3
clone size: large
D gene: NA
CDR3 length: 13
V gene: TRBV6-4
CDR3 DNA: TGTGCCAGCAGTGACTCGGAGACAGATACGCAGTATTTT
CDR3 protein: CASSDSETDTQYF

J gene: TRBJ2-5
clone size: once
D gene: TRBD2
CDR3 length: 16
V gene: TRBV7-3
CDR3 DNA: TGTGCCAGCAGCTTAACGCCTAGCGGAGGCCAAGAGACCCAGTACTTC
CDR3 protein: CASSLTPSGGQETQYF

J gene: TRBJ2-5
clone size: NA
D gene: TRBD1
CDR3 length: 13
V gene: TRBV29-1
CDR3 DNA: TGCAGCGTAGACCGGGACAGGGGTGAGACCCAGTACTTC
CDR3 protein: CSVDRDRGETQYF

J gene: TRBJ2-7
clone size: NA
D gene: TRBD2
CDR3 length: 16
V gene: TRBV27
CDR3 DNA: TGTGCCAGCAGTTCTAGGGGTAGCGGGAGCTCCTACGAGCAGTACTTC
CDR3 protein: CASSSRGSGSSYEQYF

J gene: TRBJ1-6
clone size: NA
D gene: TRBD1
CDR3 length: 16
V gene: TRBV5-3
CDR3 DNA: TGTGCCAGAAGCTTGGTGGGGGACAGAAATAATTCACCCCTCCACTTT
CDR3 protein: CARSLVGDRNNSPLHF

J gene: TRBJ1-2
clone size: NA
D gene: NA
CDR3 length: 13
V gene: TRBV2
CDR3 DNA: TGTGCCAGCAGGAAGGGGGAAGACTATGGCTACACCTTC
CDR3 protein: CASRKGEDYGYTF

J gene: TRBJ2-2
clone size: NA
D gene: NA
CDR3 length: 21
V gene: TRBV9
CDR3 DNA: TGTGCCAGCAGCGTAGAGTTTTGGGCAGGGCAAGGGCCTGAAGACACCGGGGAGCTGTTTTTT
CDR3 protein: CASSVEFWAGQGPEDTGELFF

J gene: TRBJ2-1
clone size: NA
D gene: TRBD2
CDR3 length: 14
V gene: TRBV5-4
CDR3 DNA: TGTGCCAGCAGCTTGGGCGGGAGTAGCAATGAGCAGTTCTTC
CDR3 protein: CASSLGGSSNEQFF

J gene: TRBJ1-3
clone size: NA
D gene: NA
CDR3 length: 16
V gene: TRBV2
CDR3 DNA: TGTGCCAGCAGTGGGGTACAGGGAGTCGTTGGAAACACCATATATTTT
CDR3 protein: CASSGVQGVVGNTIYF

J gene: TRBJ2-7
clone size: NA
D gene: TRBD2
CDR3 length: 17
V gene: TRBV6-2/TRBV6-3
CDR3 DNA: TGTGCCAGCAGTGGACCTATGCGGGGACTAGCTACGGGCGAGCAGTACTTC
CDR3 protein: CASSGPMRGLATGEQYF

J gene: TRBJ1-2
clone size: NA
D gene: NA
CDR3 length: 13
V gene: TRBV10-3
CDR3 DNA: TGTGCCATCAGGGAAACAGAGAACTATGGCTACACCTTC
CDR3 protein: CAIRETENYGYTF

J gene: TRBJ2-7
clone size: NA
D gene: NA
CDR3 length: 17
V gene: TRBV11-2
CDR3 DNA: TGTGCCAGCAGCTTAGATCTCCGGGGGGCAACCACCTACGAGCAGTACTTC
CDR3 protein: CASSLDLRGATTYEQYF

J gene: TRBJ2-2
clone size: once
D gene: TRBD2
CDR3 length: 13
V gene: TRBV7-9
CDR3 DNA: TGTGCCAGCAGTTTACTAGCGGACGGGGAGCTGTTTTTT
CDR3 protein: CASSLLADGELFF

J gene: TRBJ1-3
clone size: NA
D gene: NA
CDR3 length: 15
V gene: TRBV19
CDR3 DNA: TGTGCCAGTGAGGGGACACGGAGCTCTGGAAACACCATATATTTT
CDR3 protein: CASEGTRSSGNTIYF

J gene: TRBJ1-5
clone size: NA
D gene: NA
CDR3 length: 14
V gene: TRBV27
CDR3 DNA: TGTGCCAGCAGTTTCCGGGACACAGGTCAGCCCCAGCATTTT
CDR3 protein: CASSFRDTGQPQHF

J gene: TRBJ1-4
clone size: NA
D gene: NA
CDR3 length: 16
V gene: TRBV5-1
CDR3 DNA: TGCGCCAGCAGCTTTGACCCAACACAGGCTAATGAAAAACTGTTTTTT
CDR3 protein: CASSFDPTQANEKLFF

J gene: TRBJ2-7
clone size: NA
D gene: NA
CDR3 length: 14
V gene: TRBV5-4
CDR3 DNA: TGTGCCAGCAGCTTTGAGACTGGCAAATACGAGCAGTACTTC
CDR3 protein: CASSFETGKYEQYF

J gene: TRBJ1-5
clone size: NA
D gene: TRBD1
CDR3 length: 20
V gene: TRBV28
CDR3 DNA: TGTGCCAGCAGTTTACGGAGGGACAGGGGCCGGTTGTCTAGCAATCAGCCCCAGCATTTT
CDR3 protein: CASSLRRDRGRLSSNQPQHF

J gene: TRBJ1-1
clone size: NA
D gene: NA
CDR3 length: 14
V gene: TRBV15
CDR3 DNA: TGTGCCACCTGCAAAGGGACATTAAACACTGAAGCTTTCTTT
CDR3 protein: CATCKGTLNTEAFF

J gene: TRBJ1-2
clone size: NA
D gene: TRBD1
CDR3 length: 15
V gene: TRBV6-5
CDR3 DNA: TGTGCCAGCAGTTACCCGGGACAGGGAGGAGGCGGCTACACCTTC
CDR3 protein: CASSYPGQGGGGYTF

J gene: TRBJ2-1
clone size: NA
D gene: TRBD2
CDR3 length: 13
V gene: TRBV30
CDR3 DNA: TGTGCCTGGGGGACTAGCGGTTACAATGAGCAGTTCTTC
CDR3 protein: CAWGTSGYNEQFF